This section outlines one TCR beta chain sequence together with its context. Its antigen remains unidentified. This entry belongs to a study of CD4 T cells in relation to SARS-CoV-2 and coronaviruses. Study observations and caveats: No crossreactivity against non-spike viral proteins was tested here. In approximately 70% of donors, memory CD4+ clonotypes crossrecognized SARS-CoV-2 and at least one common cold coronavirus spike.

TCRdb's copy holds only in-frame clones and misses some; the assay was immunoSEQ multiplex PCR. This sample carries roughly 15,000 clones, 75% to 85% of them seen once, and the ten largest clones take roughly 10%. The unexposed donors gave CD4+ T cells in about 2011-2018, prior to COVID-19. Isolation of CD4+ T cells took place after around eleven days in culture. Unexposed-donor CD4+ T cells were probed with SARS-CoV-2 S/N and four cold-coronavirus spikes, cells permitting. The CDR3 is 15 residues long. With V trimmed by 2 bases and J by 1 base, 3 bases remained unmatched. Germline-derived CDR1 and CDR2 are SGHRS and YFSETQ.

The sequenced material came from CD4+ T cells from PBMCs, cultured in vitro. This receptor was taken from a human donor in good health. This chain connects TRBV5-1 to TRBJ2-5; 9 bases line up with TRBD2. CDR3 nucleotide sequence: TGCGCCAGCAGCTTTACTAGCGGGTTCCAAGAGACCCAGTACTTC. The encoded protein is CASSFTSGFQETQYF.